This T cell receptor beta chain is drawn from a study of blood T cell repertoires in COVID-19. The CDR3 length is 17 residues. Germline values: CDR1 LNHDA, CDR2 SQIVND (reference sequence). Trimming cost V 3 bases and J 0 bases, with 15 bases left between them. The age range of participants was about 18 to 90 years, with residence in about 25 US areas. Repertoires were generated with immunoSEQ multiplex PCR, while TCRdb's copy carries only in-frame clones and drops some. The sample includes about 64,000 clones, 88% of them seen just once. The rearrangement joins TRBV19 to TRBJ2-4, with D possibly being TRBD1 (6 bases). The TCR comes from a woman aged 40-49 years who had recovered from COVID-19. Material: PBMCs or T cells enriched from blood (not recorded which). The CDR3 region is CASSMNRADLAKNIQYF. As DNA, the CDR3 is TGTGCCAGTAGTATGAACAGGGCAGACTTAGCCAAAAACATTCAGTACTTC.